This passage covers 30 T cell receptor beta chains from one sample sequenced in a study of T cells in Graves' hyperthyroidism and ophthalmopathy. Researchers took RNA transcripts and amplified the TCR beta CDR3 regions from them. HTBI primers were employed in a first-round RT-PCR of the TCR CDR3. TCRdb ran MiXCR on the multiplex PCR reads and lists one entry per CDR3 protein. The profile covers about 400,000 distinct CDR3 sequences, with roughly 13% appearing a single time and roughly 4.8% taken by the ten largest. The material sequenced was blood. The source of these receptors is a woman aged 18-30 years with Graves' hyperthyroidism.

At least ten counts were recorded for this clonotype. The CDR3 sequence: CSAPRLESSYEQYF. CDR3 bases: TGCAGTGCTCCTCGACTAGAAAGCTCCTACGAGCAGTACTTC. J is TRBJ2-7 and V is TRBV20-1, with D possibly being TRBD2 (6 bases). Trimming took off 5 bases at V and 0 bases at J, with 14 bases between the two ends. Germline assignment: CDR1 DFQATT and CDR2 SNEGSKA (reference sequence). The CDR3 is 14 residues long.

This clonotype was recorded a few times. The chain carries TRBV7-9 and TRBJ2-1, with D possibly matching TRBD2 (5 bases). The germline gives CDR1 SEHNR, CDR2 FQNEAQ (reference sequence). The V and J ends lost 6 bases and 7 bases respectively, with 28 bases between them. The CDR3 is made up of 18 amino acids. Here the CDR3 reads CASSTPFTLQRLKNEQFF. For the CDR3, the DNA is TGTGCCAGCAGTACTCCTTTCACCCTCCAGCGGTTAAAGAATGAGCAGTTCTTC.

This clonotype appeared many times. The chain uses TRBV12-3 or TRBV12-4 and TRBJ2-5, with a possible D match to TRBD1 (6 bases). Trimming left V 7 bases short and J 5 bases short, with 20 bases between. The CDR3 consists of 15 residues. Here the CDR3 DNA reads TGTGCCAGCAACACACAACAGGGACCCAGGGAGACCCAGTACTTC. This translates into CASNTQQGPRETQYF.

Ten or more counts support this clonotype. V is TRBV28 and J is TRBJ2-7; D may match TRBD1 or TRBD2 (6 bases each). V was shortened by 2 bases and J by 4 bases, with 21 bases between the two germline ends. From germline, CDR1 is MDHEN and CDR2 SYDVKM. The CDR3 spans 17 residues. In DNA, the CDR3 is TGTGCCAGCAGTTTAATAGGGGGGAGAGGGGGAGCTTACGAGCAGTACTTC. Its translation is CASSLIGGRGGAYEQYF.

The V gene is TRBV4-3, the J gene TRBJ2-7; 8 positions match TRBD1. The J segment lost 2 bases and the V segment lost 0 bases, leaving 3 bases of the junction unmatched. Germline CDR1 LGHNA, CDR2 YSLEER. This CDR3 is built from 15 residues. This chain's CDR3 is CASSQEQGEAYEQYF. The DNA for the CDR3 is TGCGCCAGCAGCCAAGAACAGGGGGAGGCCTACGAGCAGTACTTC.

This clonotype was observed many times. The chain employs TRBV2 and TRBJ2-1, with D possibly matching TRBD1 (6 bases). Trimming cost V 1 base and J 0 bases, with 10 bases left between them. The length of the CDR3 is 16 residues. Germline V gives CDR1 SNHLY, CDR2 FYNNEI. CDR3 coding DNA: TGTGCCAGCAGTGAAGTAGGCAGGGGCTCCTACAATGAGCAGTTCTTC. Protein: CASSEVGRGSYNEQFF.

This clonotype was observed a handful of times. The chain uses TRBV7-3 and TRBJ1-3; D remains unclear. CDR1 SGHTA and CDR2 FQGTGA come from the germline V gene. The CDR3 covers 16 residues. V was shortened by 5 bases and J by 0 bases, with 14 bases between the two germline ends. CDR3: CASSLGPESSGNTIYF. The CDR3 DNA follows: TGTGCCAGCAGCCTAGGACCCGAGAGCTCTGGAAACACCATATATTTT.

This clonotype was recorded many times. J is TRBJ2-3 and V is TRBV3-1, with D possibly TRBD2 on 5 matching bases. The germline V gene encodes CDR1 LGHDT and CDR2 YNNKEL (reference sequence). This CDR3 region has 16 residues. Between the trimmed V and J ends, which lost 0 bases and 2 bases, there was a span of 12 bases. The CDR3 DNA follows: TGTGCCAGCAGCCAAGATCAGCAGGACTTCACAGATACGCAGTATTTT. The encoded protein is CASSQDQQDFTDTQYF.

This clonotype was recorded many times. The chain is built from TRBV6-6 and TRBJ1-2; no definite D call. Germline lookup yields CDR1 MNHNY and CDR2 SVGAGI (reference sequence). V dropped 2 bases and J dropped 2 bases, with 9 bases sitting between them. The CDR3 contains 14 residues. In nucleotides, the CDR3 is TGTGCCAGCAGTTACGAGGGCAGAAACTATGGCTACACCTTC. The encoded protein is CASSYEGRNYGYTF.

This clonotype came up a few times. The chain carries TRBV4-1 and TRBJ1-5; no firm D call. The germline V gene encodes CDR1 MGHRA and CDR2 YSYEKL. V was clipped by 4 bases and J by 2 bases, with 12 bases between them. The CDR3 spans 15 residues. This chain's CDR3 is CASSLEGQGNQPQHF. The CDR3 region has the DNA TGCGCCAGCAGCCTGGAAGGCCAGGGCAATCAGCCCCAGCATTTT.

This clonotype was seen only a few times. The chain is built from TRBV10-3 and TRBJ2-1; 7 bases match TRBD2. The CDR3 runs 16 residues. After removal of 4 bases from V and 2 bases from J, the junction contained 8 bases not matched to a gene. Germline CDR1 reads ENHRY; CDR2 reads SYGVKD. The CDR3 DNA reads TGTGCCATCAGTGGAAACCGACTAGCCCCCTACAATGAGCAGTTCTTC. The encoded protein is CAISGNRLAPYNEQFF.

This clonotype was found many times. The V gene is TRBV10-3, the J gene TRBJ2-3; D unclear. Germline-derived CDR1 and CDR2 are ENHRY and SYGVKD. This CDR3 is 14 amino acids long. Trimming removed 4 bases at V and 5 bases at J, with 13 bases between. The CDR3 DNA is TGTGCCATCAGTGCTTTCCTAGGGTTAGATACGCAGTATTTT. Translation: CAISAFLGLDTQYF.

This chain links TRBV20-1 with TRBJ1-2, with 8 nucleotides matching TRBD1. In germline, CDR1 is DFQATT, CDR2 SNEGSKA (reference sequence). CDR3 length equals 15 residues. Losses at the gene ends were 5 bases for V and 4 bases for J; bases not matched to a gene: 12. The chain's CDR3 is CSAPAPTGVGYGYTF. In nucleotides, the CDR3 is TGCAGTGCTCCAGCTCCGACAGGGGTTGGCTATGGCTACACCTTC.

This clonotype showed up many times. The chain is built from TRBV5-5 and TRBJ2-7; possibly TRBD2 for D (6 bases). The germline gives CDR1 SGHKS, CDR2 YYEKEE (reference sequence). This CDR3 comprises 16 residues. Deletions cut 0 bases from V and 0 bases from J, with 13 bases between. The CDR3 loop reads CASSLAVGGGSYEQYF. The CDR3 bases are TGTGCCAGCAGCTTGGCGGTGGGAGGAGGCTCCTACGAGCAGTACTTC.

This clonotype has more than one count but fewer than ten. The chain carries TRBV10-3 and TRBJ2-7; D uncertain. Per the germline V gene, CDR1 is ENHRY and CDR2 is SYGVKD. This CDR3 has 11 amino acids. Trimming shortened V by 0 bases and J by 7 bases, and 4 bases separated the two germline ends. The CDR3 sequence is CAISESREQYF. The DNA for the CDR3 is TGTGCCATCAGTGAGTCTAGGGAGCAGTACTTC.

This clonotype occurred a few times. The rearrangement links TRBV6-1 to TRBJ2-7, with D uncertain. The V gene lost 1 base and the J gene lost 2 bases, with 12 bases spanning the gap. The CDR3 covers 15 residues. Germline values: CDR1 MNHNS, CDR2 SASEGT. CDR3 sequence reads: CASSEEWGLPYEQYF. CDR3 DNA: TGTGCCAGCAGTGAAGAATGGGGTTTGCCCTACGAGCAGTACTTC.

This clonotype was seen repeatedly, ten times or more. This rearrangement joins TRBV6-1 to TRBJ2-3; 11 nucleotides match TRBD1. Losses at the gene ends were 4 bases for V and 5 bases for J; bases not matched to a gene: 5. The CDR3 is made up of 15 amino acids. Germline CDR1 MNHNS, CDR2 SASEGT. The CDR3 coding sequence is TGTGCCAGCAGTGCGGACAGGGGGCAGGGAGATACGCAGTATTTT. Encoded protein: CASSADRGQGDTQYF.

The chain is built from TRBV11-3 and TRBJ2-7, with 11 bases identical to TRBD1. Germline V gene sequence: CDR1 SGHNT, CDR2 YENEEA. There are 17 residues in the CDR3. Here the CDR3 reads CASSRRFPGTGGNEQYF. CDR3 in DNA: TGTGCTTCCAGCAGGCGCTTCCCGGGGACAGGGGGGAACGAGCAGTACTTC.

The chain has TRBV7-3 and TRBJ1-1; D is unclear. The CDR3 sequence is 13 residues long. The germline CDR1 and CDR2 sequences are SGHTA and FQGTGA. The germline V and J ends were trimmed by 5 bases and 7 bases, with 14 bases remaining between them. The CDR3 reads CASSIGSHNEAFF. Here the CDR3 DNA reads TGTGCCAGCAGCATCGGGAGCCATAATGAAGCTTTCTTT.

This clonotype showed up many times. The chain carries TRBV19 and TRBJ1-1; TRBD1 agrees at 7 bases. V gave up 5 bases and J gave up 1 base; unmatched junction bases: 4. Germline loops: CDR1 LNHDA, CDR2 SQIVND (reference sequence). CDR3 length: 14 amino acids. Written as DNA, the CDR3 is TGTGCCAGTAGTGTTGACAGGGCGAACACTGAAGCTTTCTTT. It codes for CASSVDRANTEAFF.

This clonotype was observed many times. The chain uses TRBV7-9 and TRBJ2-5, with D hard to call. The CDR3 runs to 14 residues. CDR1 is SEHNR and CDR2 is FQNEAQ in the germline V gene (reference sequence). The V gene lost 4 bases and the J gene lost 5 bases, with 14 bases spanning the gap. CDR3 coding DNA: TGTGCCAGCAGCTCACCACGGACGAAGGAGACCCAGTACTTC. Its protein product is CASSSPRTKETQYF.

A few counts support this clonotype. The CDR3 sequence: CASSGLLGQRGGYTF. The CDR3 DNA reads TGTGCCAGCAGCGGTCTGCTAGGCCAGCGCGGTGGCTACACCTTC. This chain joins TRBV9 and TRBJ1-2; D is undetermined. The CDR3 length is 15 residues. The germline gives CDR1 SGDLS, CDR2 YYNGEE. V dropped 3 bases and J dropped 7 bases, with 19 bases sitting between them. The complete variable domain, with remaining parts taken from reference TRBV9 and TRBJ1-2, reads DSGVTQTPKHLITATGQRVTLRCSPRSGDLSVYWYQQSLDQGLQFLIQYYNGEERAKGNILERFSAQQFPDLHSELNLSSLELGDSALYFCASSGLLGQRGGYTFGSGTRLTVV.

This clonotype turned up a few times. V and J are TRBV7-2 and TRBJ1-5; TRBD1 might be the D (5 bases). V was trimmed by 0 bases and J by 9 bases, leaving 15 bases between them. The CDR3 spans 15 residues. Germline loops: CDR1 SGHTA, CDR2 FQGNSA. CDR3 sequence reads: CASSLARQGRRPQHF. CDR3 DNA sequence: TGTGCCAGCAGCTTAGCGCGCCAGGGTAGAAGGCCCCAGCATTTT.

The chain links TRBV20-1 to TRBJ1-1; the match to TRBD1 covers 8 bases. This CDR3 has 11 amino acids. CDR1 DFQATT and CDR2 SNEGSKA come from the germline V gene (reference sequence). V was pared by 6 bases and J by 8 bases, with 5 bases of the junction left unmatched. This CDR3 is CSARTGLEAFF. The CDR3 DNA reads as TGCAGTGCAAGGACAGGGCTAGAAGCTTTCTTT.

Here the CDR3 DNA reads TGTGCCAGCAGTATGACTAGATTTGGGGCCAACGTCCTGACTTTC. Its protein is CASSMTRFGANVLTF. The chain is built from TRBV27 and TRBJ2-6, with D possibly being TRBD2 (6 bases). The CDR3 totals 15 residues. Trimming left V 5 bases short and J 3 bases short, with 11 bases between. Germline loops: CDR1 MNHEY, CDR2 SMNVEV (reference sequence).

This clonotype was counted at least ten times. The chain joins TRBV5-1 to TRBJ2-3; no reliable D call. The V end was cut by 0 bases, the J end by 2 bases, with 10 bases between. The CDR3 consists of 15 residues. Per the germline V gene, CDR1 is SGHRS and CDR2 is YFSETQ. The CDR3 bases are TGCGCCAGCAGCTTGGCCAGGAGCCTCACAGATACGCAGTATTTT. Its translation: CASSLARSLTDTQYF.

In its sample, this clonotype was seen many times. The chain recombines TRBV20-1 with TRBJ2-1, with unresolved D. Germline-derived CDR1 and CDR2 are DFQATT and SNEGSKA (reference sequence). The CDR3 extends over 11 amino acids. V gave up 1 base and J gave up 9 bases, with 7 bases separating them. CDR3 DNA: TGCAGTGCTAGAGGGAAGGGTGAGCAGTTCTTC. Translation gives CSARGKGEQFF.

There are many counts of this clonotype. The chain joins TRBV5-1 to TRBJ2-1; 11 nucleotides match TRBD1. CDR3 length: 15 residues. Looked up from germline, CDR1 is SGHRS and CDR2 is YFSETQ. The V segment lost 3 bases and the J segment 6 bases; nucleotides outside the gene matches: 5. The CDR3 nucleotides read TGCGCCAGCAGCTCCCAGGGACAGGGGGGCAATGAGCAGTTCTTC. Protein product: CASSSQGQGGNEQFF.

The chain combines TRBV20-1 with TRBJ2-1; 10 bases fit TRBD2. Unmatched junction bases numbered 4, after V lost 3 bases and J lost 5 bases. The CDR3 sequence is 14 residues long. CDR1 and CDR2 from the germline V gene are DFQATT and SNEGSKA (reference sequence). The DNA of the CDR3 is TGCAGTGCTAGTACTAGCGGGATCCACAATGAGCAGTTCTTC. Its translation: CSASTSGIHNEQFF.

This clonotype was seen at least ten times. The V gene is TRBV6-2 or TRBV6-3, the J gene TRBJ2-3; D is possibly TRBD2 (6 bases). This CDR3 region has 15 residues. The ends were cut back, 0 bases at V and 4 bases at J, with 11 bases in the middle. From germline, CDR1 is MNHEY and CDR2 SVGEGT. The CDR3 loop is CASSYSSGAADTQYF. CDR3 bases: TGTGCCAGCAGTTACTCTTCGGGAGCAGCAGATACGCAGTATTTT.